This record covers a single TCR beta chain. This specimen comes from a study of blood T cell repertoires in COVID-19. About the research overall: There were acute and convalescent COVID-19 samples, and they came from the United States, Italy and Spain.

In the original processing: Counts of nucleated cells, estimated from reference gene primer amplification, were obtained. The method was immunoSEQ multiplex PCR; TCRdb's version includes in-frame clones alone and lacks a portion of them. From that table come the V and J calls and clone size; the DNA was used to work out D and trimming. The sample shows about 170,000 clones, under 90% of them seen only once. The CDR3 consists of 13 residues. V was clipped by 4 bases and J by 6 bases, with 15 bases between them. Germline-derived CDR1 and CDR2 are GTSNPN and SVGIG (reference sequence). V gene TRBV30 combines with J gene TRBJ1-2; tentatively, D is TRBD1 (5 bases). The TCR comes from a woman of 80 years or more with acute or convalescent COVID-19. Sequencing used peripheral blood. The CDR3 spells CAWTTGGINGYTF. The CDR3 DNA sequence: TGTGCCTGGACCACGGGGGGGATTAATGGCTACACCTTC. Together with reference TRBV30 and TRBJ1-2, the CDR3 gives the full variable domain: SQTIHQWPATLVQPVGSPLSLECTVEGTSNPNLYWYRQAAGRGLQLLFYSVGIGQISSEVPQNLSASRPQDRQFILSSKKLLLSDSGFYLCAWTTGGINGYTFGSGTRLTVV.